One sample yielded the 21 T cell receptor beta chains listed below, sequenced in a study of T cell changes during pregnancy in multiple sclerosis. Some clones are missing from TCRdb's copy, which holds only in-frame ones; the method was immunoSEQ multiplex PCR. The table lists 100,000 or so clones, roughly 93% of them singletons. The sample here was peripheral blood, taken before pregnancy. The receptors were sampled from a female donor with multiple sclerosis, enrolled in a pregnancy study.

The V and J genes are TRBV6-5 and TRBJ2-5; a weak D match, TRBD2 (6 bases). This CDR3 has 11 amino acids. Trimming took off 8 bases at V and 5 bases at J, with 9 bases between the two ends. In germline, CDR1 is MNHEY, CDR2 SVGAGI. As DNA, the CDR3 is TGTGCCAGCGAGAGCGGGGAGACCCAGTACTTC. Translating gives CASESGETQYF.

V usage is TRBV28 and J usage is TRBJ2-2, with TRBD1 matching 9 bases. Germline V gives CDR1 MDHEN, CDR2 SYDVKM. The V and J ends lost 6 bases and 4 bases, in that order; junction bases with no gene match: 6. CDR3 size: 15 residues. The CDR3 nucleotides read TGTGCCAGCAGCCCGGGACAGGGCGTCACCGGGGAGCTGTTTTTT. Amino acids: CASSPGQGVTGELFF.

The chain recombines TRBV7-9 with TRBJ1-1, with 10 bases matching TRBD1. Germline lookup yields CDR1 SEHNR and CDR2 FQNEAQ (reference sequence). J lost 11 bases, V lost 4 bases, and 10 bases had no gene match. The CDR3 sequence is 14 residues long. The CDR3 nucleotides read TGTGCCAGCAGCTCGTCCGGTGACAGGGGGCACGCTTTCTTT. It is translated as CASSSSGDRGHAFF.

V is TRBV2 and J is TRBJ2-7, with 7 bases matching TRBD1. The V segment lost 7 bases and the J segment 1 base; nucleotides outside the gene matches: 7. This CDR3 region has 14 residues. Germline V gives CDR1 SNHLY, CDR2 FYNNEI. CDR3 coding DNA: TGTGCCAGCATCCGGACAGGTGTTTCCTACGAGCAGTACTTC. Its protein is CASIRTGVSYEQYF. The whole variable domain, remainder taken from reference TRBV2 and TRBJ2-7, is EPEVTQTPSHQVTQMGQEVILRCVPISNHLYFYWYRQILGQKVEFLVSFYNNEISEKSEIFDDQFSVERPDGSNFTLKIRSTKLEDSAMYFCASIRTGVSYEQYFGPGTRLTVT.

The rearrangement joins TRBV27 to TRBJ2-7, with TRBD1 matching over 9 bases. Germline V lookup: CDR1 MNHEY, CDR2 SMNVEV (reference sequence). The junction had 6 bases not matched to a gene; V was cut back by 3 bases and J by 6 bases. CDR3 length equals 14 residues. Here the CDR3 DNA reads TGTGCCAGCAGTTTGGGGACAGGGTTTCGCGAGCAGTACTTC. The encoded protein is CASSLGTGFREQYF.

The CDR3 bases are TGCGCCAGCAGCCTCGGGGAGCCCCGGAAAAAACTGTTTTTT. It translates to CASSLGEPRKKLFF. The chain combines TRBV5-1 with TRBJ1-4, with D unresolved. CDR1 SGHRS and CDR2 YFSETQ come from the germline V gene. This CDR3 is built from 14 residues. Trimming removed 4 bases at V and 9 bases at J, with 16 bases between.

This chain uses TRBV9 with TRBJ2-1; D may be TRBD2 (6 bases). The CDR3 runs to 17 residues. V was cut by 0 bases and J by 5 bases, with 18 bases left in between. Germline V gene lookup returns CDR1 SGDLS and CDR2 YYNGEE. The DNA of the CDR3 is TGTGCCAGCAGCGTAGCTCTACTAGCCCATAAAAACAATGAGCAGTTCTTC. Its translation: CASSVALLAHKNNEQFF.

V and J are TRBV6-5 and TRBJ1-1, with 9 bases aligning to TRBD1. Trimming cost V 8 bases and J 12 bases; bases outside gene matches: 16. Germline CDR1 and CDR2: MNHEY and SVGAGI. This CDR3 is built from 14 residues. CDR3 in DNA: TGTGCCAGCCGAAGAGAACAGGGGGCGCAGCTCACTTTCTTT. This codes for CASRREQGAQLTFF.

CDR3 bases: TGTGCCAGCAGTATCACCGGGACTACAACCTACGAGCAGTACTTC. This translates into CASSITGTTTYEQYF. This chain uses TRBV27 with TRBJ2-7; the match to TRBD2 covers 7 bases. The ends lost 5 bases at V and 2 bases at J; junction bases unmatched: 9. This CDR3 comprises 15 residues. Germline V gene sequence: CDR1 MNHEY, CDR2 SMNVEV (reference sequence).

The chain carries TRBV4-1 and TRBJ1-5; D gene ambiguous. The CDR3 has 13 amino acids. CDR1 and CDR2 from the germline V gene are MGHRA and YSYEKL. V was clipped by 5 bases and J by 6 bases, with 11 bases between them. As DNA, the CDR3 is TGCGCCAGCAGCTCAGTGGGCAGTCAGCCCCAGCATTTT. Amino acids: CASSSVGSQPQHF.

V and J are TRBV5-6 and TRBJ2-1, with TRBD1 matching 9 bases. Germline lookup yields CDR1 SGHDT and CDR2 YYEEEE. The CDR3 totals 14 residues. V dropped 4 bases and J dropped 6; count of bases not matched to a gene: 5. CDR3 sequence: CASSRWTGVNEQFF. The CDR3, as DNA: TGTGCCAGCAGCCGTTGGACAGGGGTCAATGAGCAGTTCTTC.

This chain joins TRBV12-5 and TRBJ1-1; 7 bases map to TRBD1. Trimming cost V 2 bases and J 1 base; bases outside gene matches: 7. This CDR3 has 16 residues. From germline, CDR1 is LGHNT and CDR2 FRNRAP. Here the CDR3 DNA reads TGTGCTAGTGGTTTGCAAGGGGGCGCGAGGAACACTGAAGCTTTCTTT. Amino acids: CASGLQGGARNTEAFF.

The chain joins TRBV6-1 to TRBJ1-3; D gene uncertain. This CDR3 spans 13 amino acids. Germline CDR1 MNHNS, CDR2 SASEGT. Deletions cut 3 bases from V and 0 bases from J, with 3 bases between. CDR3 protein: CASSDFSGNTIYF. As DNA, the CDR3 is TGTGCCAGCAGTGACTTCTCTGGAAACACCATATATTTT.

The CDR3: CASSDHRGNTGELFF. Here the CDR3 DNA reads TGTGCCAGCAGTGACCACAGGGGGAACACCGGGGAGCTGTTTTTT. The chain uses TRBV25-1 and TRBJ2-2; 7 positions match TRBD1. V shed 3 bases, J shed 1 base, and the junction held 2 bases outside the gene matches. CDR1 is MGHDK, CDR2 SYGVNS, per germline. The length of the CDR3 is 15 residues.

The chain couples TRBV9 to TRBJ2-1, with D perhaps TRBD2 (5 bases). The CDR3 extends over 15 amino acids. The germline gives CDR1 SGDLS, CDR2 YYNGEE. V gave up 0 bases and J gave up 3 bases, with 10 bases separating them. The CDR3 spells CASSVEPSFYNEQFF. CDR3 coding DNA: TGTGCCAGCAGCGTAGAACCTAGCTTCTACAATGAGCAGTTCTTC. The complete variable domain, with remaining parts taken from reference TRBV9 and TRBJ2-1, reads DSGVTQTPKHLITATGQRVTLRCSPRSGDLSVYWYQQSLDQGLQFLIQYYNGEERAKGNILERFSAQQFPDLHSELNLSSLELGDSALYFCASSVEPSFYNEQFFGPGTRLTVL.

V and J are TRBV5-4 and TRBJ1-2, with 8 bases identical to TRBD1. V trimming: 3 bases; J trimming: 7 bases; junction bases outside the gene matches: 11. Germline CDR1 and CDR2: SGHNT and YYREEE (reference sequence). CDR3 length: 15 amino acids. The CDR3 DNA is TGTGCCAGCAGCTCTTACCTGGACAGGGCACGTGGCTACACCTTC. Protein: CASSSYLDRARGYTF.

The V gene is TRBV15, the J gene TRBJ2-3; 7 nucleotides match TRBD1. CDR1 and CDR2 (germline): LNHNV, YYDKDF (reference sequence). The CDR3 runs 17 residues. With V trimmed by 5 bases and J by 3 bases, 14 bases remained unmatched. CDR3 DNA: TGTGCCACCAGCCTCAGAAGGGGGCCCCAGTGGACAGATACGCAGTATTTT. It yields the protein CATSLRRGPQWTDTQYF.

V and J are TRBV7-2 and TRBJ2-1; possible D gene TRBD1, 6 bases. Germline V gene sequence: CDR1 SGHTA, CDR2 FQGNSA. Trimming pared 1 base from V and 5 bases from J, leaving 15 bases between. The CDR3 extends over 16 amino acids. The CDR3 here is CASSLGSGRTDNEQFF. The CDR3 DNA is TGTGCCAGCAGCTTAGGAAGTGGGCGGACAGACAATGAGCAGTTCTTC.

This clone appeared a single time. The V call is TRBV11-2, the J call TRBJ2-5; TRBD2 aligns across 12 bases. The V segment lost 5 bases and the J segment 5 bases; nucleotides outside the gene matches: 3. CDR1 SGHAT and CDR2 FQNNGV come from the germline V gene. The CDR3 spans 14 residues. CDR3 region: CASSPTSGSETQYF. In DNA, the CDR3 is TGTGCCAGCAGCCCGACTAGCGGGAGTGAGACCCAGTACTTC.

The chain joins TRBV6-1 to TRBJ2-2, with D perhaps matching TRBD1 (5 bases). The CDR3 runs 15 residues. The V gene lost 1 base and the J gene lost 2 bases, with 8 bases spanning the gap. CDR1 and CDR2 (germline): MNHNS, SASEGT. Written as DNA, the CDR3 is TGTGCCAGCAGTGAAGACAGGCGAAACACCGGGGAGCTGTTTTTT. It yields the protein CASSEDRRNTGELFF.

This rearrangement joins TRBV28 to TRBJ2-7, with 9 bases fitting TRBD1. Unmatched junction bases numbered 7, after V lost 8 bases and J lost 2 bases. CDR3 length: 14 amino acids. The V gene's germline CDR1 is MDHEN and CDR2 SYDVKM. DNA for the CDR3: TGTGCCAGCTGTACCGGGACAGGGACCTACGAGCAGTACTTC. The encoded protein is CASCTGTGTYEQYF.